This passage covers 16 T cell receptor beta chains from one sample sequenced in a study of blood T cells in healthy people across ages. Combining a sample-barcoded 5' primer with a J-beta primer mix, a second PCR ran for roughly 7 to 12 cycles. Using its own MiXCR run on the 5' RACE reads, TCRdb lists one record per CDR3 protein. Of fewer than 900,000 distinct CDR3 sequences in the sample, roughly 49% are singletons; the top ten hold roughly a third. The specimen was blood. The receptors were sampled from a woman aged 60-75 years in good health.

The chain links TRBV15 to TRBJ2-1; 8 bases agree with TRBD2. The V segment lost 1 base and the J segment 9 bases; nucleotides outside the gene matches: 11. Germline CDR1 reads LNHNV; CDR2 reads YYDKDF (reference sequence). The CDR3 is made up of 16 amino acids. The CDR3 sequence is CATSRGAASGFGEQFF. The CDR3 bases are TGTGCCACCAGCAGAGGCGCCGCTAGCGGGTTTGGTGAGCAGTTCTTC.

The rearrangement links TRBV7-2 to TRBJ1-5, with D uncertain. The CDR3 has 18 residues. Trimming pared 1 base from V and 0 bases from J, leaving 16 bases between. Germline-derived CDR1 and CDR2 are SGHTA and FQGNSA. The CDR3 DNA reads TGTGCCAGCAGCTTAGGTCGGACGCCTCGGGATAGCAATCAGCCCCAGCATTTT. It yields the protein CASSLGRTPRDSNQPQHF.

The chain has TRBV20-1 and TRBJ2-1; D might be TRBD2 (7 bases). The CDR3 extends over 16 amino acids. The V end was cut by 2 bases, the J end by 1 base, with 15 bases between. The V gene's germline CDR1 is DFQATT and CDR2 SNEGSKA (reference sequence). The CDR3 region has the DNA TGCAGTGCTAGAAAGGGGGGGGGCAGGTCCTACAATGAGCAGTTCTTC. Its protein is CSARKGGGRSYNEQFF.

The chain combines TRBV20-1 with TRBJ2-7; D not resolved. Trimming removed 6 bases from V and 7 bases from J, with 19 bases in between. The CDR3 is 13 residues long. Germline CDR1 and CDR2: DFQATT and SNEGSKA (reference sequence). Here the CDR3 DNA reads TGCAGTGCCGCCACTGGGTCATACAATGAGCAGTACTTC. Translated, it gives CSAATGSYNEQYF.

The chain carries TRBV4-3 and TRBJ2-5; D remains unclear. There are 14 residues in the CDR3. Germline CDR1 LGHNA, CDR2 YSLEER. Trimming shortened V by 0 bases and J by 3 bases, and 8 bases separated the two germline ends. The CDR3 DNA follows: TGCGCCAGCAGCCAAGATGGGCCTAAAGAGACCCAGTACTTC. It codes for CASSQDGPKETQYF.

This clonotype was counted a few times. The V gene is TRBV11-3, the J gene TRBJ1-1; no clear D gene. Trimming removed 5 bases from V and 1 base from J, with 8 bases in between. This CDR3 comprises 13 residues. Per the germline V gene, CDR1 is SGHNT and CDR2 is YENEEA. CDR3 sequence (DNA): TGTGCCAGCAGCCGTACACCGAACACTGAAGCTTTCTTT. Residues: CASSRTPNTEAFF.

This clonotype was counted a few times. This sequence joins TRBV19 and TRBJ2-7; D not certain. Germline V gene data show CDR1 as LNHDA and CDR2 as SQIVND (reference sequence). V lost 5 bases and J lost 0, with 14 bases in between. The CDR3 has 15 amino acids. In DNA, the CDR3 is TGTGCCAGTAGTCCCAGAGGCGGTTCCTCCTACGAGCAGTACTTC. This translates into CASSPRGGSSYEQYF.

This chain uses TRBV13 with TRBJ2-1; D not certain. Per germline, CDR1 PRHDT and CDR2 FYEKMQ (reference sequence). The CDR3 covers 13 residues. Trimming took 5 bases from V and 5 from J, leaving 10 bases between them. CDR3 residues: CASSPVRNNEQFF. CDR3 coding DNA: TGTGCCAGCAGCCCTGTGAGGAACAATGAGCAGTTCTTC.

The rearrangement uses TRBV30 and TRBJ1-1; D gene ambiguous. Germline assignment: CDR1 GTSNPN and CDR2 SVGIG (reference sequence). V lost 2 bases and J lost 4, with 11 bases in between. This CDR3 comprises 13 residues. CDR3 nucleotides: TGTGCCTGGAGTCTTCAGGAGGGCACTGAAGCTTTCTTT. This translates into CAWSLQEGTEAFF.

This clonotype was seen a few times. This sequence joins TRBV7-9 and TRBJ2-4; 9 bases agree with TRBD2. The J call may be incorrect, as the DNA end agrees better with TRBJ2-7. From germline, CDR1 is SEHNR and CDR2 FQNEAQ (reference sequence). The CDR3 runs 17 residues. The CDR3 sequence is CASSPPRASGILDEQYF. The CDR3, as DNA: TGTGCCAGCAGCCCCCCACGGGCTAGCGGGATTCTAGACGAGCAGTACTTC.

The rearrangement links TRBV3-1 to TRBJ2-3; D uncertain. V lost 0 bases and J lost 3, with 7 bases in between. The CDR3 is 14 amino acids. The germline V gene has CDR1 LGHDT and CDR2 YNNKEL (reference sequence). The CDR3: CASSQDRLTDTQYF. CDR3 DNA sequence: TGTGCCAGCAGCCAAGATCGGCTAACAGATACGCAGTATTTT.

This chain uses TRBV5-1 with TRBJ1-3; 10 bases fit TRBD1. Germline V gene lookup returns CDR1 SGHRS and CDR2 YFSETQ. The CDR3 runs to 16 residues. Unmatched junction bases numbered 4, after V lost 4 bases and J lost 0 bases. The CDR3 coding sequence is TGCGCCAGCAGCAGACGGACAGGGGGCTCTGGAAACACCATATATTTT. Encoded protein: CASSRRTGGSGNTIYF.

On this clonotype itself: Germline and junction disagree at one end, which may indicate a read error. The chain has TRBV3-1 and TRBJ2-4; D possibly corresponds to TRBD1 (6 bases). The germline V gene has CDR1 LGHDT and CDR2 YNNKEL (reference sequence). The CDR3 extends over 16 amino acids. CDR3: CASSRGGDSRVNVQYF. DNA of the CDR3: TGTGCCAGCAGCCGAGGGGGAGACAGTAGAGTAAACGTTCAGTACTTC.

The chain links TRBV12-3 or TRBV12-4 to TRBJ1-1, with 8 bases fitting TRBD1. The CDR3 contains 13 residues. The V segment lost 7 bases and the J segment 4 bases; nucleotides outside the gene matches: 5. The CDR3 DNA reads as TGTGCCAGCATCTCCGACAGGGGCACTGAAGCTTTCTTT. Protein product: CASISDRGTEAFF.

The V and J genes are TRBV29-1 and TRBJ2-1; D call uncertain. Trimming cost V 4 bases and J 3 bases, with 10 bases left between them. Germline loops: CDR1 SQVTM, CDR2 ANQGSEA. The CDR3 is made up of 13 amino acids. The CDR3 loop is CSVVRDLYNEQFF. CDR3 sequence (DNA): TGCAGCGTTGTCCGAGACCTCTACAATGAGCAGTTCTTC.

This clonotype has at least ten counts. The genes are TRBV4-2 and TRBJ2-3; 8 nucleotides line up with TRBD2. There are 17 residues in the CDR3. J was trimmed by 4 bases and V by 0 bases; bases with no gene match: 9. Germline-derived CDR1 and CDR2 are LGHNA and YNFKEQ. CDR3 sequence (DNA): TGTGCCAGCAGCCAAGACTGGAGCGGGAGCAGGGCAGATACGCAGTATTTT. Translating it yields CASSQDWSGSRADTQYF.